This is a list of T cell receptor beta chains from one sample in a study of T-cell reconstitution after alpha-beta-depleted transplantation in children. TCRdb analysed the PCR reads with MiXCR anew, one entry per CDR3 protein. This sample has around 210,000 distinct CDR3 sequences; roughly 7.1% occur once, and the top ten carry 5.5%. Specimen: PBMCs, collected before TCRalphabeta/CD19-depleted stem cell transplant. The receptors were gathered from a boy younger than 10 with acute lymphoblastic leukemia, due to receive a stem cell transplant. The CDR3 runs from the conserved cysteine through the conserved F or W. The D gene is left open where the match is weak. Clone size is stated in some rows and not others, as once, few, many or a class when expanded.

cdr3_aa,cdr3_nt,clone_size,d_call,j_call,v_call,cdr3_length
CAISGGRQGEDEQYF,TGTGCCATCAGTGGGGGCCGACAGGGCGAAGACGAGCAGTACTTC,many,TRBD1,TRBJ2-7,TRBV10-3,15
CASSLASEETQYF,TGTGCCAGCAGCTTAGCTAGCGAAGAGACCCAGTACTTC,-,-,TRBJ2-5,TRBV7-3,13
CSAIGYNEQFF,TGCAGTGCTATAGGCTACAATGAGCAGTTCTTC,many,-,TRBJ2-1,TRBV20-1,11
CASSLDTGAAEKLFF,TGTGCCAGCAGCTTAGACACAGGGGCGGCTGAAAAACTGTTTTTT,many,TRBD1,TRBJ1-4,TRBV7-9,15
CASSFNWDYEQYF,TGTGCCAGCAGCTTTAATTGGGACTACGAGCAGTACTTC,many,-,TRBJ2-7,TRBV7-2,13
CASSATGRVDQETQYF,TGTGCTAGCAGCGCGACAGGGCGGGTGGACCAAGAGACCCAGTACTTC,-,TRBD1,TRBJ2-5,TRBV7-7,16
CASSLKLSGANVLTF,TGTGCCAGCAGTCTGAAGCTATCTGGGGCCAACGTCCTGACTTTC,many,-,TRBJ2-6,TRBV12-3/TRBV12-4,15
CSAIRTETYNEQFF,TGCAGTGCTATCCGGACAGAGACCTACAATGAGCAGTTCTTC,many,-,TRBJ2-1,TRBV20-1,14
CASSQDNRGEGGYTF,TGTGCCAGCAGCCAAGATAACAGGGGCGAAGGTGGCTACACCTTC,-,TRBD1,TRBJ1-2,TRBV14,15
CSARRRVYESYEQYF,TGCAGTGCTCGCCGCAGGGTCTATGAGTCCTACGAGCAGTACTTC,many,-,TRBJ2-7,TRBV20-1,15
CASSFRGAVYNEQFF,TGTGCCAGCAGTTTCAGGGGGGCGGTCTACAATGAGCAGTTCTTC,-,-,TRBJ2-1,TRBV27,15
CASSPPSYEQYF,TGCGCCAGCAGCCCACCCTCCTACGAGCAGTACTTC,many,-,TRBJ2-7,TRBV5-1,12
CASSSLLFPFF,TGTGCCAGCAGCTCTCTTCTCTTTCCGTTCTTC,many,-,TRBJ2-1,TRBV28,11
CASSSVQDTQYF,TGTGCCAGCAGCTCTGTTCAAGATACGCAGTATTTT,many,-,TRBJ2-3,TRBV28,12
CASSLGTIYGYTF,TGTGCCAGCAGCCTAGGGACCATCTATGGCTACACCTTC,many,-,TRBJ1-2,TRBV7-9,13
CASSPGAGKAKNIQYF,TGTGCCAGTAGTCCGGGGGCTGGAAAAGCCAAAAACATTCAGTACTTC,-,-,TRBJ2-4,TRBV19,16
CSARGPGQQETQYF,TGCAGTGCTAGGGGGCCCGGGCAACAAGAGACCCAGTACTTC,few,-,TRBJ2-5,TRBV20-1,14
CASSLGTGSSYEQYF,TGTGCCAGCAGCTTAGGGACAGGGTCGTCGTACGAGCAGTACTTC,many,TRBD1,TRBJ2-7,TRBV7-7,15
CASSLRDRVHEQYF,TGTGCCAGCAGTTTGAGGGACAGGGTCCACGAGCAGTACTTC,few,TRBD1,TRBJ2-7,TRBV28,14
CASSPDRHRTDTQYF,TGTGCCAGCAGCCCCGACAGGCACCGCACAGATACGCAGTATTTT,many,-,TRBJ2-3,TRBV14,15
CATSTARGLALKNTGELFF,TGTGCCACCAGCACAGCCCGCGGACTAGCGTTAAAGAACACCGGGGAGCTGTTTTTT,-,TRBD2,TRBJ2-2,TRBV15,19
CASVGTTYGYTF,TGTGCCAGCGTTGGGACAACCTATGGCTACACCTTC,-,-,TRBJ1-2,TRBV28,12
CSAPPDGPTDTQYF,TGCAGTGCCCCGCCGGACGGACCCACAGATACGCAGTATTTT,many,-,TRBJ2-3,TRBV20-1,14
CASSFLSGRAGFPDTQYF,TGTGCCAGCAGTTTTCTTAGCGGGAGGGCCGGTTTCCCAGATACGCAGTATTTT,few,TRBD2,TRBJ2-3,TRBV12-3/TRBV12-4,18
CASSGTGIRGGQPQHF,TGTGCCAGCAGTGGTACAGGGATCCGGGGGGGTCAGCCCCAGCATTTT,many,-,TRBJ1-5,TRBV2,16
CSARVPFPGLAGETEQFF,TGCAGTGCTAGGGTACCCTTTCCTGGACTAGCGGGGGAAACTGAGCAGTTCTTC,many,TRBD2,TRBJ2-1,TRBV20-1,18
CSAPQGGGQLNEQYF,TGCAGTGCTCCCCAGGGGGGGGGGCAGTTGAACGAGCAGTACTTC,once,-,TRBJ2-7,TRBV20-1,15
CASSSRENTGELFF,TGTGCCAGCAGCAGCAGGGAAAACACCGGGGAGCTGTTTTTT,-,-,TRBJ2-2,TRBV7-9,14
CASSTWDTRSGTF,TGTGCCAGCAGTACCTGGGACACCCGATCGGGTACCTTC,few,-,TRBJ1-2,TRBV28,13
CASSLYLSGSMAQETQYF,TGTGCCAGCAGTTTATATTTGTCTGGGAGTATGGCCCAAGAGACCCAGTACTTC,-,-,TRBJ2-5,TRBV28,18
CASSTRLAGGIREQYF,TGTGCCAGCAGTACTCGGCTAGCGGGAGGAATACGCGAGCAGTACTTC,few,TRBD2,TRBJ2-7,TRBV27,16
CASILAGPGYEQFF,TGTGCCAGTATACTAGCGGGACCGGGGTATGAGCAGTTCTTC,-,TRBD2,TRBJ2-1,TRBV7-2,14
CSARDTGLAMNTEAFF,TGCAGTGCTAGAGATACGGGATTGGCGATGAACACTGAAGCTTTCTTT,few,-,TRBJ1-1,TRBV20-1,16
CASSDRGQRTDTQYF,TGTGCCAGCAGCGACAGGGGGCAGCGCACAGATACGCAGTATTTT,many,TRBD1,TRBJ2-3,TRBV28,15
CASSQQGGDTEAFF,TGCGCCAGCAGCCAGCAGGGTGGAGACACTGAAGCTTTCTTT,many,-,TRBJ1-1,TRBV5-1,14
CASSPLGVENHNEQYF,TGTGCCAGCAGCCCCCTCGGTGTGGAGAACCACAACGAGCAGTACTTC,few,-,TRBJ2-7,TRBV7-8,16
CASSLGWTGGGLVLDEAFF,TGTGCCAGCAGCTTAGGATGGACAGGGGGCGGGTTGGTGCTAGATGAAGCTTTCTTT,few,TRBD1,TRBJ1-1,TRBV11-1,19
CASSESGTSGGGLGTQYF,TGTGCCAGCAGCGAATCCGGGACTAGCGGGGGGGGCTTGGGTACGCAGTATTTT,few,TRBD2,TRBJ2-3,TRBV7-6,18
CASSIGNLRDEQFF,TGCGCCAGCAGCATTGGGAACCTTCGCGATGAGCAGTTCTTC,many,-,TRBJ2-1,TRBV4-3,14
CASSFGRMNQPQHF,TGTGCCAGCAGTTTTGGCCGGATGAATCAGCCCCAGCATTTT,many,-,TRBJ1-5,TRBV28,14
CASHSYSDVGPGASYNEQFF,TGTGCCAGCCACAGTTACTCCGATGTCGGCCCGGGGGCTTCCTACAATGAGCAGTTCTTC,few,-,TRBJ2-1,TRBV6-2/TRBV6-3,20
CAWSSTSGGASEQFF,TGTGCCTGGAGTTCGACTAGCGGGGGGGCGAGTGAGCAGTTCTTC,-,TRBD2,TRBJ2-1,TRBV30,15
CSAPGAYSYEQYF,TGCAGTGCCCCCGGGGCGTACTCCTACGAGCAGTACTTC,few,-,TRBJ2-7,TRBV20-1,13
CASSSGTYNDTF,TGTGCCAGCAGCTCCGGGACTTACAACGACACCTTC,few,-,TRBJ1-2,TRBV7-9,12
CASSLVQDGGTQYF,TGTGCCAGCAGCTTAGTACAGGACGGCGGTACGCAGTATTTT,-,-,TRBJ2-3,TRBV13,14